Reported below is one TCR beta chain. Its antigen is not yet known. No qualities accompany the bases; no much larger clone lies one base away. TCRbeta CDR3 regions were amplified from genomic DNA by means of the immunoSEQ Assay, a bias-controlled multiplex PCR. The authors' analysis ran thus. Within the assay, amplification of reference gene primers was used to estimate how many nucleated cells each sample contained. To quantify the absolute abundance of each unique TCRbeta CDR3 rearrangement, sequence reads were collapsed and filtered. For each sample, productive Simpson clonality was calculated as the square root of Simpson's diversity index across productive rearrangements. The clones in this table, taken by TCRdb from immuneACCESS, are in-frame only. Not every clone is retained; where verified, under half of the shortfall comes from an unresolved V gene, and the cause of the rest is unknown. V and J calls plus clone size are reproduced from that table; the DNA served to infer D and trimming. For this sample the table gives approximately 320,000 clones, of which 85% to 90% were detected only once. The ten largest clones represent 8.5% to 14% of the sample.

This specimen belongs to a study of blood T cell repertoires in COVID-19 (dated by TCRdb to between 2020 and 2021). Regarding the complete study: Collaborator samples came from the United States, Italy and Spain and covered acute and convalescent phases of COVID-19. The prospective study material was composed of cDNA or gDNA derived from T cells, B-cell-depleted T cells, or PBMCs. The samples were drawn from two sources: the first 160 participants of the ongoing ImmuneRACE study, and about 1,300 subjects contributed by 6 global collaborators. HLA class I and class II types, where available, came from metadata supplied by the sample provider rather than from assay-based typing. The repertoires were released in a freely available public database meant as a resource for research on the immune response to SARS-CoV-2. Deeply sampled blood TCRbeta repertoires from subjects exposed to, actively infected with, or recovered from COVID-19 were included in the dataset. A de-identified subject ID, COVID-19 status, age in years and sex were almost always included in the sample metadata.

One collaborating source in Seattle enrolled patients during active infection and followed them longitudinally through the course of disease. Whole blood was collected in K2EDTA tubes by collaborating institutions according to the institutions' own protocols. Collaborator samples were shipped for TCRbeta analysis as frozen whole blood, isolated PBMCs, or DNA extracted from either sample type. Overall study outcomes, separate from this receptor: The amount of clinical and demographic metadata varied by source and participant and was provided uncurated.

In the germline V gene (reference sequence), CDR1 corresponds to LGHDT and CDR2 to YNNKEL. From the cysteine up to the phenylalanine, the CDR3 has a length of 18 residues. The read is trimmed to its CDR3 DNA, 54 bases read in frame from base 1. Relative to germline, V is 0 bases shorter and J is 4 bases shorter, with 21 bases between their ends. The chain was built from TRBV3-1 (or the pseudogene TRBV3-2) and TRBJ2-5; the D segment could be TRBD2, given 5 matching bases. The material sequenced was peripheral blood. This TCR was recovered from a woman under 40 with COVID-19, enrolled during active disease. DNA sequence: TGTGCCAGCAGCCAAGAAAGTTTTCTAGCATCGGTGCGAGAGACCCAGTACTTC. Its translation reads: CASSQESFLASVRETQYF.